This T cell receptor (beta chain) was captured by sequencing in a study of cytomegalovirus exposure and HLA in healthy donors. J was trimmed by 1 base and V by 4 bases; bases with no gene match: 18. There are 19 residues in the CDR3. Germline CDR1 and CDR2: SGHRS and YFSETQ. The study ran its PCR with 60 Vbeta and 13 Jbeta primers. Generated by immunoSEQ multiplex PCR, the TCRdb table keeps only in-frame clones and is missing some. This sample carries roughly 110,000 clones, approximately 80% of them seen once, and the ten largest clones take approximately 4.2%. The rearrangement joins TRBV5-1 to TRBJ2-3, with TRBD1 identical over 7 bases. Sequenced material: PBMCs. The TCR was taken from a male donor in good health and CMV-seronegative. The DNA for the CDR3 is TGCGCCAGCAGCAGGCGACGCGATAACAGGGGAACGGGCACAGATACGCAGTATTTT. Protein product: CASSRRRDNRGTGTDTQYF.